This passage covers 27 T cell receptor beta chains from one sample sequenced in a study of blood T cells in healthy people across ages. Primers used in a second PCR of roughly 7 to 12 cycles were a sample-barcoded 5' primer and a J-beta primer mix. TCRdb called the 5' RACE reads again in MiXCR, with one record for every CDR3 protein. The sample has about 940,000 distinct CDR3 sequences, 48% seen once. The sequencing sample was made of blood. These receptors were taken from a man aged 25 to 40 in good health.

The chain employs TRBV28 and TRBJ2-3; 7 bases align to TRBD1. CDR3 length equals 15 residues. CDR1 and CDR2 (germline): MDHEN, SYDVKM. J was trimmed by 1 base and V by 6 bases; bases with no gene match: 7. The DNA of the CDR3 is TGTGCCAGCAGCCCGACAGGGTCGGGCACAGATACGCAGTATTTT. Translating it yields CASSPTGSGTDTQYF.

The chain employs TRBV29-1 and TRBJ2-3; tentative D call: TRBD2 (5 bases). There are 18 residues in the CDR3. The germline gives CDR1 SQVTM, CDR2 ANQGSEA. Trimming left V 2 bases short and J 6 bases short, with 27 bases between. Here the CDR3 reads CSVETGSGQEFGYDTQYF. The CDR3 nucleotides are TGCAGCGTTGAAACGGGATCCGGGCAGGAGTTCGGGTACGATACGCAGTATTTT.

J is TRBJ2-1 and V is TRBV7-3; 7 nucleotides line up with TRBD2. The CDR3 contains 14 residues. Germline V gene lookup returns CDR1 SGHTA and CDR2 FQGTGA. The V and J ends lost 5 bases and 4 bases, in that order; junction bases with no gene match: 5. CDR3 nucleotide sequence: TGTGCCAGCAGCGGGACTACCGCTTACAATGAGCAGTTCTTC. Translated, it gives CASSGTTAYNEQFF.

The gene calls are TRBV6-1 and TRBJ2-1; D not resolved. This CDR3 has 19 residues. Germline CDR1 and CDR2: MNHNS and SASEGT. Trimming took off 4 bases at V and 0 bases at J, with 22 bases between the two ends. The DNA of the CDR3 is TGTGCCAGCAGTGGGGCGCTGGGGTCTCTTTCTATCTCCTACAATGAGCAGTTCTTC. Translated, it gives CASSGALGSLSISYNEQFF.

This chain uses TRBV6-5 with TRBJ1-1; D not resolved. V dropped 6 bases and J dropped 4 bases, with 18 bases sitting between them. Germline V gives CDR1 MNHEY, CDR2 SVGAGI. The CDR3 consists of 15 residues. The CDR3 sequence: CASRPDGELATEAFF. CDR3 bases: TGTGCCAGCAGGCCAGACGGGGAGCTGGCCACTGAAGCTTTCTTT.

This sequence joins TRBV7-9 and TRBJ2-2, with TRBD1 matching over 7 bases. This CDR3 comprises 14 residues. The ends lost 3 bases at V and 4 bases at J; junction bases unmatched: 2. CDR1 SEHNR and CDR2 FQNEAQ come from the germline V gene (reference sequence). This CDR3 is CASSLTGTTGELFF. The DNA for the CDR3 is TGTGCCAGCAGCTTGACAGGGACCACCGGGGAGCTGTTTTTT.

CDR3 loop: CASSPPRTSGGGEQYF. CDR3 coding DNA: TGTGCCAGCAGCCCTCCGAGGACTAGCGGGGGGGGCGAGCAGTACTTC. The chain has TRBV12-3 or TRBV12-4 and TRBJ2-7, with TRBD2 matching over 15 bases. V lost 6 bases and J lost 6; bases outside the gene matches: 9. The CDR3 is 16 amino acids.

This clonotype was recorded a few times. The rearrangement joins TRBV5-1 to TRBJ2-1, with D perhaps TRBD1 (6 bases). Between the trimmed V and J ends, which lost 0 bases and 5 bases, there was a span of 12 bases. CDR3 length: 15 amino acids. The V gene's germline CDR1 is SGHRS and CDR2 YFSETQ. CDR3 residues: CASSLGGTQDNEQFF. For the CDR3, the DNA is TGCGCCAGCAGCTTGGGTGGGACACAGGACAATGAGCAGTTCTTC. Combining the CDR3 with reference TRBV5-1 and TRBJ2-1 gives the whole variable domain KAGVTQTPRYLIKTRGQQVTLSCSPISGHRSVSWYQQTPGQGLQFLFEYFSETQRNKGNFPGRFSGRQFSNSRSEMNVSTLELGDSALYLCASSLGGTQDNEQFFGPGTRLTVL.

The chain has TRBV13 and TRBJ2-3; 9 nucleotides line up with TRBD2. This CDR3 contains 16 residues. J lost 0 bases, V lost 2 bases, and 3 bases had no gene match. In germline, CDR1 is PRHDT, CDR2 FYEKMQ (reference sequence). The CDR3 DNA is TGTGCCAGCAGCTTAAAGCGGGGGGTAAGCACAGATACGCAGTATTTT. Translating gives CASSLKRGVSTDTQYF.

This clonotype appeared once. The CDR3 here is CASSQDSFQYF. The CDR3 DNA follows: TGTGCCAGCAGTCAGGACAGTTTCCAGTATTTT. V is TRBV27 and J is TRBJ2-3, with a weak D call TRBD1 (6 bases). The germline CDR1 and CDR2 sequences are MNHEY and SMNVEV (reference sequence). This CDR3 region has 11 residues. The V end was cut by 5 bases, the J end by 12 bases, with 12 bases between.

This chain links TRBV27 with TRBJ2-4; TRBD2 matches at 9 bases. V gave up 2 bases and J gave up 13 bases; unmatched junction bases: 9. Germline lookup yields CDR1 MNHEY and CDR2 SMNVEV (reference sequence). This CDR3 has 14 residues. CDR3 residues: CASSLRLAAYVQYF. The CDR3 DNA is TGTGCCAGCAGTTTAAGACTAGCGGCGTACGTGCAGTACTTC.

The DNA for the CDR3 is TGCAGTGCTAAGAGATCTGGGACAGGGGTCGGTCAGCCCCAGCATTTT. Translation gives CSAKRSGTGVGQPQHF. The chain uses TRBV20-1 and TRBJ1-5; TRBD1 matches at 10 bases. V gave up 4 bases and J gave up 6 bases; unmatched junction bases: 12. This CDR3 region has 16 residues. Per germline, CDR1 DFQATT and CDR2 SNEGSKA (reference sequence).

This clonotype was seen a single time. V gene TRBV6-1 combines with J gene TRBJ2-7; 9 bases map to TRBD2. CDR1 and CDR2 (germline): MNHNS, SASEGT. The CDR3 extends over 14 amino acids. The J segment lost 5 bases and the V segment lost 10 bases, leaving 12 bases of the junction unmatched. CDR3 region: CATGAGGGADEQYF. The CDR3 DNA reads as TGTGCCACGGGAGCCGGCGGGGGGGCCGACGAGCAGTACTTC.

The rearrangement joins TRBV20-1 to TRBJ2-1, with 9 bases fitting TRBD2. The CDR3 length is 14 residues. The ends lost 6 bases at V and 3 bases at J; junction bases unmatched: 6. Germline V gene lookup returns CDR1 DFQATT and CDR2 SNEGSKA (reference sequence). The CDR3 nucleotides are TGCAGTGCCCCCGAGACTAGCGGCTACAATGAGCAGTTCTTC. This sequence encodes CSAPETSGYNEQFF.

This chain connects TRBV9 to TRBJ2-3; tentative D call: TRBD2 (6 bases). The CDR3 length is 15 residues. Germline values: CDR1 SGDLS, CDR2 YYNGEE. V was trimmed by 5 bases and J by 0 bases, leaving 13 bases between them. The CDR3 reads CASRPERGSTDTQYF. Written as DNA, the CDR3 is TGTGCCAGCAGACCCGAACGGGGGAGCACAGATACGCAGTATTTT.

At least ten counts were recorded for this clonotype. The rearrangement joins TRBV25-1 to TRBJ2-5; D possibly corresponds to TRBD1 (6 bases). Looked up from germline, CDR1 is MGHDK and CDR2 is SYGVNS. This CDR3 comprises 15 residues. The V and J ends lost 5 bases and 2 bases respectively, with 15 bases between them. DNA for the CDR3: TGTGCCAGCAGTCCTCAGACAGGCCCTCAAGAGACCCAGTACTTC. It yields the protein CASSPQTGPQETQYF.

The J gene is TRBJ2-4, the V gene TRBV27; TRBD1 matches at 11 bases. The J call is uncertain, as TRBJ2-7 better fits the DNA end. The CDR3 length is 15 residues. From germline, CDR1 is MNHEY and CDR2 SMNVEV (reference sequence). CDR3 DNA sequence: TGTGCCAGCAGTTTACTAGGACAGGGGGCTAACGAGCAGTACTTC. Translated, it gives CASSLLGQGANEQYF.

This chain connects TRBV5-1 to TRBJ2-1; D call uncertain. The germline V and J ends were trimmed by 0 bases and 4 bases, with 11 bases remaining between them. CDR1 is SGHRS and CDR2 is YFSETQ in the germline V gene. The CDR3 extends over 15 amino acids. The CDR3 DNA follows: TGCGCCAGCAGCTTGGAAGGTACCCCGTACAATGAGCAGTTCTTC. Amino acid sequence: CASSLEGTPYNEQFF.

The rearrangement links TRBV12-3 or TRBV12-4 to TRBJ1-2; possibly TRBD1 for D (6 bases). The ends were cut back, 3 bases at V and 6 bases at J, with 20 bases in the middle. The CDR3 contains 16 residues. The CDR3, as DNA: TGTGCCAGCAGTTTTAGGGGGGGGCGGATACGGGATGGCTACACCTTC. It translates to CASSFRGGRIRDGYTF.

The chain uses TRBV27 and TRBJ2-7; no clear D. The V end was cut by 5 bases, the J end by 3 bases, with 14 bases between. Germline assignment: CDR1 MNHEY and CDR2 SMNVEV (reference sequence). There are 14 residues in the CDR3. The CDR3 loop is CASSTPLKYYEQYF. The DNA of the CDR3 is TGTGCCAGCAGTACGCCGTTGAAGTACTACGAGCAGTACTTC.

This clonotype came up a few times. The chain uses TRBV7-2 and TRBJ2-7; D is tentatively TRBD1 or TRBD2 (5 bases each). This CDR3 contains 17 residues. Per the germline V gene, CDR1 is SGHTA and CDR2 is FQGNSA. V was cut by 1 base and J by 0 bases, with 16 bases left in between. The CDR3 bases are TGTGCCAGCAGCTTAGTGTCGGTGGGTGGGGGCTCCTACGAGCAGTACTTC. Its protein product is CASSLVSVGGGSYEQYF.

The rearrangement joins TRBV12-3 or TRBV12-4 to TRBJ2-3; TRBD2 matches 9 bases. The V and J ends lost 8 bases and 11 bases, in that order; junction bases with no gene match: 14. This CDR3 comprises 14 residues. The CDR3 region has the DNA TGTGCCAGCCATCCTAGCGGGGTTCCGGGGGGGCAGTATTTT. The encoded protein is CASHPSGVPGGQYF.

Notes on this clonotype: This may come from a read error, since a much larger clone is one base off. This chain links TRBV12-3 or TRBV12-4 with TRBJ1-2; D perhaps matches TRBD1 (5 bases). The CDR3 runs 13 residues. The DNA for the CDR3 is TGTGCCAACAGTTTAATCCGGGAGGGGGGCTACACCTTC. Translated: CANSLIREGGYTF.

This chain links TRBV7-2 with TRBJ2-7, with a weak D call TRBD2 (6 bases). The ends were cut back, 5 bases at V and 1 base at J, with 9 bases in the middle. Germline V gene sequence: CDR1 SGHTA, CDR2 FQGNSA. This CDR3 contains 13 residues. The CDR3 DNA reads as TGTGCCAGCAGCCGGGACTTTTCCTACGAGCAGTACTTC. This encodes CASSRDFSYEQYF.

The chain combines TRBV20-1 with TRBJ1-2, with D possibly matching TRBD1 (5 bases). Germline CDR1 is DFQATT and CDR2 is SNEGSKA (reference sequence). V lost 6 bases and J 4 bases, leaving 9 bases between the germline ends. This CDR3 region has 11 residues. The CDR3 sequence: CSANRFYGYTF. CDR3 in DNA: TGCAGTGCCAACAGGTTCTATGGCTACACCTTC.

The chain couples TRBV30 to TRBJ2-3, with no clear D. Between the trimmed V and J ends, which lost 3 bases and 5 bases, there was a span of 12 bases. Germline assignment: CDR1 GTSNPN and CDR2 SVGIG (reference sequence). CDR3 length equals 13 residues. The DNA of the CDR3 is TGTGCCTGGAGCGTAGTGTCGGGAGATACGCAGTATTTT. It is translated as CAWSVVSGDTQYF. The complete variable domain, with remaining parts taken from reference TRBV30 and TRBJ2-3, reads SQTIHQWPATLVQPVGSPLSLECTVEGTSNPNLYWYRQAAGRGLQLLFYSVGIGQISSEVPQNLSASRPQDRQFILSSKKLLLSDSGFYLCAWSVVSGDTQYFGPGTRLTVL.

The V call is TRBV6-2 or TRBV6-3, the J call TRBJ2-4; 10 bases align to TRBD2. The DNA end favors TRBJ2-7, so the J call may be wrong. There are 15 residues in the CDR3. Germline V gene data show CDR1 as MNHEY and CDR2 as SVGEGT. In DNA, the CDR3 is TGTGCCAGCAGTAGCGGGGGGGCGGCGATCTACGAGCAGTACTTC. This encodes CASSSGGAAIYEQYF.